This T cell receptor (beta chain) was observed in a study of T-cell reconstitution after alpha-beta-depleted transplantation in children listed by TCRdb under 2016. Notes on the research overall: Using TCR repertoire profiling, the study followed T-cell immune reconstitution in a quantitative way in children after TCRalphabeta/CD19-depleted allogeneic hematopoietic cell transplantation.

Preparation of the library involved PCR. The data were produced on an Illumina HiSeq 2500. Molecular barcoding was employed in the preparation of TCR libraries, with unique molecular identifiers being used to normalize TCRbeta repertoire quantification. TCRdb trimmed public reads at Q25 via fastp, called clones via MiXCR and kept in-frame beta chains. One record per CDR3 amino acid sequence lists the most common genes and DNA. This sample is represented by around 490,000 distinct CDR3 sequences; approximately 10% of them were singletons. In total, the top ten clones hold 12% to 15% of the sample. Read against the paper, the sample's treatment or condition label means: allogeneic hematopoietic cell transplantation with graft depleted of TCRalphabeta T cells and CD19 B cells. TCRalphabeta/CD19-depleted allogeneic hematopoietic cell grafts were given to the transplant recipients, all of whom were children.

General study outcomes and caveats: About two months after transplant, the apparently early recovery of alphabetaT-cell counts reportedly depended on just several hundred clones that had expanded rapidly and came from non-depleted graft cells. In some patients, high TCRbeta diversity at day 60 was attributed to recipient T cells and intrathymic progenitors that had survived conditioning. The frequencies of hyperexpanded clones fell over the following months, and after one year, T-cell counts and TCRbeta diversity were mostly attributed to newly produced T cells.

This clonotype appeared a few times. What this receptor recognizes is not known. No base-level quality is on record; no much larger clone is a single base apart. Trimming leaves V shorter by 5 bases and J shorter by 1 base, with the junction holding 14 bases beyond the gene matches. The CDR3 spans 19 residues, from the cysteine through the phenylalanine. The sequence is cut down to CDR3 DNA, 57 bases in frame from base 1. The germline V gene gives CDR1 as KGHDR and CDR2 as SFDVKD. This clonotype was sampled from a female patient aged 2-10 years who had a stem cell transplant for aplastic anemia, so the T cells may come from the graft donor. The chain couples TRBV24-1 to TRBJ2-2; TRBD2 fits 8 bases in the junction. The material sequenced was PBMCs, mostly from graft donor cells, taken 180 days after TCRalphabeta/CD19-depleted stem cell transplant. The sequenced DNA: TGTGCCACCAGTGTTCGTTCAAGGCCAAGCGGGAGGAACACCGGGGAGCTGTTTTTT. The resulting protein is CATSVRSRPSGRNTGELFF.